This T cell receptor (beta chain) was recovered during a study of blood T cell repertoires in COVID-19. V lost 3 bases and J 3 bases, leaving 12 bases between the germline ends. Germline CDR1 and CDR2: LNHDA and SQIVND (reference sequence). The CDR3 has 14 amino acids. Sequencing was performed with immunoSEQ multiplex PCR; in TCRdb, only in-frame clones are kept and a portion is missing. The sample has about 440,000 clones; 75% to 90% are singletons. In this sample, this clone turned up once. Other DNA sequences from this sample encode an identical CDR3 as well. This receptor was identified in a young woman with acute or convalescent COVID-19. The V gene is TRBV19, the J gene TRBJ2-7, with D possibly matching TRBD1 (6 bases). Sequenced input: peripheral blood. The CDR3 is CASSIDGRGYEQYF. For the CDR3, the DNA is TGTGCCAGTAGTATCGATGGCAGGGGCTACGAGCAGTACTTC.